The present TCR beta chain was sequenced within a study of PD-L1 blockade in urothelial cancer. This clone occurred a few times. Germline V gene sequence: CDR1 SGHAT, CDR2 FQNNGV. Trimming cost V 2 bases and J 7 bases; bases outside gene matches: 5. This CDR3 has 13 residues. Time point meaning: pretreatment peripheral blood. Assay used: immunoSEQ multiplex PCR; TCRdb lists only in-frame clones, some missing. The data show tens of thousands of clones, roughly 87% seen once. This rearrangement joins TRBV11-2 to TRBJ2-7, with TRBD1 matching over 7 bases. Source: PBMCs, taken around atezolizumab (anti-PD-L1) treatment. This receptor was taken from a man aged 65-85 years with urothelial cancer. CDR3 coding DNA: TGTGCCAGCAGCTTACGGACAGGTACAGAGCAGTACTTC. Protein sequence: CASSLRTGTEQYF.